This T cell receptor beta chain was recovered during a study of cytomegalovirus exposure and HLA in healthy donors. The assay was immunoSEQ multiplex PCR, and TCRdb's table has in-frame clones only and misses some. Altogether about 83,000 clones are present, roughly 95% being singletons, with the ten largest covering about 1.3%. The germline CDR1 and CDR2 sequences are SGHDT and YYEEEE. The CDR3 is 13 amino acids. V dropped 4 bases and J dropped 1 base, with 8 bases sitting between them. The sequence derives from a woman younger than 30 in good health and CMV-seronegative. The sample consisted of PBMCs. The genes are TRBV5-6 and TRBJ1-1; tentatively, D is TRBD1 (5 bases). This CDR3 is CASSRGENTEAFF. The CDR3 DNA reads TGTGCCAGCAGCCGGGGGGAGAACACTGAAGCTTTCTTT. Full variable domain (missing parts from reference TRBV5-6 and TRBJ1-1): DAGVTQSPTHLIKTRGQQVTLRCSPKSGHDTVSWYQQALGQGPQFIFQYYEEEERQRGNFPDRFSGHQFPNYSSELNVNALLLGDSALYLCASSRGENTEAFFGQGTRLTVV.